Listed here are 14 T cell receptor beta chains from one sample, sequenced in a study of CD8+ T cells in alopecia areata. Following extraction, RNA underwent reverse transcription to cDNA, which served as the sequencing template. TCRdb's copy holds only in-frame clones and misses some; the assay was immunoSEQ multiplex PCR. The data hold 65,000 to 90,000 clones, with about 53% observed a single time. Sequencing input: NKG2D-high CD8+ T cells sorted from blood. These receptors all come from a human donor with alopecia areata.

This clone was picked up a small number of times. This rearrangement joins TRBV21-1 to TRBJ2-5; the D call TRBD2 from the table was never checked on the DNA. TRBV21-1 is a recognized pseudogene. This CDR3 is 18 amino acids long. The CDR3 DNA is TGTGCCAGCAGCAAAGAGAGTGCGGGTAGCGACCGCCAAGAGACCCAGTACTTC. Translation gives CASSKESAGSDRQETQYF.

This clone appeared a few times. The rearrangement uses TRBV29-1 and TRBJ2-3, with TRBD1 as a possible D gene (6 bases). V dropped 5 bases and J dropped 3 bases, with 6 bases sitting between them. This CDR3 region has 11 residues. The germline V gene has CDR1 SQVTM and CDR2 ANQGSEA. The CDR3 nucleotides read TGCAGCGTTCAGGGGACAGATACGCAGTATTTT. Translating it yields CSVQGTDTQYF.

The V gene is TRBV4-2, the J gene TRBJ2-5, with D uncertain. Germline V lookup: CDR1 LGHNA, CDR2 YNFKEQ. The CDR3 sequence is 13 residues long. V was cut by 0 bases and J by 4 bases, with 6 bases left in between. The CDR3 DNA sequence: TGTGCCAGCAGCCAAGACTCCGGAGAGACCCAGTACTTC. Translation gives CASSQDSGETQYF.

V gene TRBV11-2 combines with J gene TRBJ2-7; a possible D gene is TRBD2 (5 bases). With 6 bases removed from V and 3 bases from J, the gap between germline ends came to 15 bases. The CDR3 is 14 amino acids. The V gene's germline CDR1 is SGHAT and CDR2 FQNNGV. The DNA for the CDR3 is TGTGCCAGCAGTCCTGAGGGTACCATCTACGAGCAGTACTTC. It is translated as CASSPEGTIYEQYF.

The CDR3 loop is CASIQGEAFF. The CDR3 DNA reads as TGTGCCAGCATACAAGGAGAAGCTTTCTTT. This chain uses TRBV6-6 with TRBJ1-1; D unclear. V was clipped by 7 bases and J by 8 bases, with 8 bases between them. Germline CDR1 and CDR2: MNHNY and SVGAGI (reference sequence). The CDR3 consists of 10 residues.

This chain links TRBV27 with TRBJ2-7, with D tentatively TRBD2 (6 bases). This CDR3 contains 14 residues. Trimming removed 6 bases from V and 5 bases from J, with 17 bases in between. Per germline, CDR1 MNHEY and CDR2 SMNVEV (reference sequence). Written as DNA, the CDR3 is TGTGCCAGCAGCCTGGTGGGGGGAGCCAACGAGCAGTACTTC. As protein: CASSLVGGANEQYF.

The chain employs TRBV28 and TRBJ2-1, with 10 bases matching TRBD2. The CDR3 contains 15 residues. The V segment lost 5 bases and the J segment 6 bases; nucleotides outside the gene matches: 7. The germline CDR1 and CDR2 sequences are MDHEN and SYDVKM. The DNA for the CDR3 is TGTGCCAGCAGTCTGACGGGACTAGCGATCAATGAGCAGTTCTTC. Encoded protein: CASSLTGLAINEQFF. Supplemented by reference TRBV28 and TRBJ2-1, the full variable domain reads DVKVTQSSRYLVKRTGEKVFLECVQDMDHENMFWYRQDPGLGLRLIYFSYDVKMKEKGDIPEGYSVSREKKERFSLILESASTNQTSMYLCASSLTGLAINEQFFGPGTRLTVL.

CDR3 DNA sequence: TGTGCCAGCAGCTTTGGGACATTGGGGTACGAGCAGTACTTC. Protein: CASSFGTLGYEQYF. This sequence joins TRBV5-4 and TRBJ2-7; possible D gene TRBD1, 6 bases. V lost 2 bases to trimming and J lost 4 bases, with 13 bases between them. This CDR3 is built from 14 residues. Germline V gene data show CDR1 as SGHNT and CDR2 as YYREEE (reference sequence).

The chain couples TRBV7-9 to TRBJ1-2; 8 nucleotides agree with TRBD1. Germline lookup yields CDR1 SEHNR and CDR2 FQNEAQ (reference sequence). V trimming: 6 bases; J trimming: 4 bases; junction bases outside the gene matches: 7. The CDR3 contains 14 residues. CDR3 sequence (DNA): TGTGCCAGCAGTATGACAGGGGAACTCTATGGCTACACCTTC. It specifies CASSMTGELYGYTF.

V gene TRBV7-9 combines with J gene TRBJ2-7; D possibly corresponds to TRBD2 (5 bases). The germline V gene has CDR1 SEHNR and CDR2 FQNEAQ (reference sequence). This CDR3 is 14 amino acids long. Trimming cost V 5 bases and J 7 bases, with 18 bases left between them. CDR3 nucleotide sequence: TGTGCCAGCAGCCCAAACCCGGGGTCGGGGGAGCAGTACTTC. Encoded protein: CASSPNPGSGEQYF.

This clone was recorded once. The chain joins TRBV5-1 to TRBJ2-5; possibly TRBD1 for D (6 bases). Germline CDR1 reads SGHRS; CDR2 reads YFSETQ. This CDR3 is 14 amino acids long. V was trimmed by 2 bases and J by 1 base, leaving 9 bases between them. CDR3 in DNA: TGCGCCAGCAGCTTCTTAGGGGGCCAAGAGACCCAGTACTTC. Amino acids: CASSFLGGQETQYF.

This clone has more than one count but fewer than ten. V gene TRBV14 combines with J gene TRBJ2-3; the D is unclear. V dropped 0 bases and J dropped 4 bases, with 14 bases sitting between them. This CDR3 is 16 amino acids long. The V gene's germline CDR1 is SGHDN and CDR2 FVKESK. The CDR3 spells CASSQDLGEFSDTQYF. CDR3 coding DNA: TGTGCCAGCAGCCAAGATTTGGGCGAATTTTCAGATACGCAGTATTTT. Together with reference TRBV14 and TRBJ2-3, the CDR3 gives the full variable domain: EAGVTQFPSHSVIEKGQTVTLRCDPISGHDNLYWYRRVMGKEIKFLLHFVKESKQDESGMPNNRFLAERTGGTYSTLKVQPAELEDSGVYFCASSQDLGEFSDTQYFGPGTRLTVL.

The V gene is TRBV5-1, the J gene TRBJ2-3; D gene ambiguous. The length of the CDR3 is 10 residues. V was cut by 4 bases and J by 3 bases, with 0 bases left in between. CDR1 is SGHRS and CDR2 is YFSETQ in the germline V gene. This CDR3 reads CASSTDTQYF. CDR3 in DNA: TGCGCCAGCAGCACAGATACGCAGTATTTT. Looking up the rest from reference TRBV5-1 and TRBJ2-3 gives the full variable domain: KAGVTQTPRYLIKTRGQQVTLSCSPISGHRSVSWYQQTPGQGLQFLFEYFSETQRNKGNFPGRFSGRQFSNSRSEMNVSTLELGDSALYLCASSTDTQYFGPGTRLTVL.

This chain joins TRBV2 and TRBJ2-5; possibly TRBD1 or TRBD2 for D (5 bases each). The CDR3 covers 11 residues. Germline CDR1 is SNHLY and CDR2 is FYNNEI. Deletions cut 8 bases from V and 5 bases from J, with 9 bases between. Written as DNA, the CDR3 is TGTGCCAGCGGCAGGGAGGAGACCCAGTACTTC. Its translation: CASGREETQYF. The full variable domain, in which reference TRBV2 and TRBJ2-5 provide the parts outside the CDR3, is EPEVTQTPSHQVTQMGQEVILRCVPISNHLYFYWYRQILGQKVEFLVSFYNNEISEKSEIFDDQFSVERPDGSNFTLKIRSTKLEDSAMYFCASGREETQYFGPGTRLLVL.